One sample yielded the 20 T cell receptor beta chains listed below, sequenced in a study of blood T cell repertoires in COVID-19. Sequencing used immunoSEQ multiplex PCR; TCRdb keeps in-frame clones, though not all of them. The table has fewer than 300,000 clones, around 84% seen once. The specimen was PBMCs or T cells enriched from blood (not recorded which). These receptor sequences come from a man aged 18 to 35 who had recovered from COVID-19.

The chain is built from TRBV7-9 and TRBJ1-5; perhaps TRBD1 as D (6 bases). Trimming shortened V by 1 base and J by 1 base, and 11 bases separated the two germline ends. The germline CDR1 and CDR2 sequences are SEHNR and FQNEAQ (reference sequence). This CDR3 spans 16 amino acids. CDR3 sequence: CASSLDRVGSNQPQHF. In DNA form, the CDR3 reads TGTGCCAGCAGCTTAGACAGGGTCGGCAGCAATCAGCCCCAGCATTTT.

As concerns this clone: This same CDR3 is encoded by further DNA sequences in the sample. The J gene is TRBJ2-5, the V gene TRBV4-1; D uncertain. V shed 0 bases and J shed 5 bases, with 4 bases lying between them. The germline CDR1 and CDR2 sequences are MGHRA and YSYEKL. The CDR3 is made up of 12 amino acids. The CDR3 region has the DNA TGCGCCAGCAGCCAAGATCTGGAGACCCAGTACTTC. Translating it yields CASSQDLETQYF.

Of note for this clone: One junction end does not reproduce the germline sequence, and a read error may be involved. The chain uses TRBV7-9 and TRBJ2-7, with TRBD2 matching 15 bases. The CDR3 is made up of 12 amino acids. Germline CDR1 and CDR2: SEHNR and FQNEAQ (reference sequence). In DNA, the CDR3 is TGTGCCAGCAGCCCTGGGACTAGCGGGAGGACCTTC. This translates into CASSPGTSGRTF.

The rearrangement links TRBV5-5 to TRBJ2-3; a possible D gene is TRBD2 (5 bases). Trimming stripped 0 bases from V and 8 bases from J, with 16 bases between. CDR1 SGHKS and CDR2 YYEKEE come from the germline V gene (reference sequence). The CDR3 is 15 residues long. CDR3: CASSLDGLAGRTQYF. CDR3 in DNA: TGTGCCAGCAGCTTGGACGGTCTAGCAGGTCGTACGCAGTATTTT.

This clone was seen a single time. CDR3 protein: CASSLELTDEKLFF. The CDR3 nucleotides are TGTGCCAGCAGCTTGGAGCTAACAGATGAAAAACTGTTTTTT. The chain has TRBV5-4 and TRBJ1-4; D remains ambiguous. CDR3 length: 14 amino acids. Germline V gives CDR1 SGHNT, CDR2 YYREEE (reference sequence). V was pared by 0 bases and J by 6 bases, with 9 bases between. The full variable domain, completed using reference TRBV5-4 and TRBJ1-4, is ETGVTQSPTHLIKTRGQQVTLRCSSQSGHNTVSWYQQALGQGPQFIFQYYREEENGRGNFPPRFSGLQFPNYSSELNVNALELDDSALYLCASSLELTDEKLFFGSGTQLSVL.

The chain's CDR3 is CASRENGNQPQHF. CDR3 in DNA: TGTGCCAGCAGAGAGAATGGCAATCAGCCCCAGCATTTT. This chain uses TRBV6-5 with TRBJ1-5, with D unresolved. Germline V gene data show CDR1 as MNHEY and CDR2 as SVGAGI. The CDR3 covers 13 residues. Trimming left V 6 bases short and J 2 bases short, with 8 bases between.

The V and J genes are TRBV2 and TRBJ2-1; 10 positions agree with TRBD2. J was trimmed by 8 bases and V by 3 bases; bases with no gene match: 13. The CDR3 contains 17 residues. Germline V gene sequence: CDR1 SNHLY, CDR2 FYNNEI. The CDR3 reads CASSDISGGPGGDEQFF. The DNA for the CDR3 is TGTGCCAGCAGTGACATTAGCGGGGGGCCAGGTGGCGATGAGCAGTTCTTC.

The chain couples TRBV3-1 (or the pseudogene TRBV3-2) to TRBJ2-5; D possibly corresponds to TRBD1 (5 bases). Germline V CDR1 and CDR2: LGHDT, YNNKEL (reference sequence). The ends were cut back, 2 bases at V and 2 bases at J, with 12 bases in the middle. This CDR3 is built from 15 residues. CDR3 amino acids: CASSQSGHLQETQYF. In DNA form, the CDR3 reads TGTGCCAGCAGCCAATCCGGACACTTACAAGAGACCCAGTACTTC.

The CDR3 DNA reads TGTGCCAGCAGCCCCGGGACAGGGAATTCGGGTGAGCAGTTCTTC. Translating it yields CASSPGTGNSGEQFF. The rearrangement links TRBV7-9 to TRBJ2-1; 9 bases line up with TRBD1. The CDR3 length is 15 residues. Trimming cost V 5 bases and J 9 bases; bases outside gene matches: 11. Germline V gene lookup returns CDR1 SEHNR and CDR2 FQNEAQ (reference sequence).

This chain uses TRBV29-1 with TRBJ2-3; TRBD1 aligns across 10 bases. The V gene's germline CDR1 is SQVTM and CDR2 ANQGSEA. J was trimmed by 6 bases and V by 6 bases; bases with no gene match: 6. The CDR3 is 13 residues long. The CDR3 region has the DNA TGCAGCGTCCGGGACAGGGGTACCGATACGCAGTATTTT. It translates to CSVRDRGTDTQYF.

The chain has TRBV3-1 (or the pseudogene TRBV3-2) and TRBJ1-2; D gene unclear. The CDR3 totals 17 residues. The V gene lost 0 bases and the J gene lost 2 bases, with 16 bases spanning the gap. Germline loops: CDR1 LGHDT, CDR2 YNNKEL (reference sequence). The CDR3 region has the DNA TGTGCCAGCAGCCAAGATCTTCCCTTGACATGGAACTATGGCTACACCTTC. Translated: CASSQDLPLTWNYGYTF.

V usage is TRBV19 and J usage is TRBJ1-1, with 7 bases aligning to TRBD1. CDR1 LNHDA and CDR2 SQIVND come from the germline V gene (reference sequence). V lost 7 bases, J lost 0 bases, and 11 bases stayed unmatched. This CDR3 is 16 amino acids long. The DNA of the CDR3 is TGTGCCAGTAACCCGACAGGGAACCCTCTGAACACTGAAGCTTTCTTT. Translation: CASNPTGNPLNTEAFF.

The J gene is TRBJ1-3, the V gene TRBV29-1; no clear D gene. V was trimmed by 4 bases and J by 4 bases, leaving 8 bases between them. Germline CDR1 and CDR2: SQVTM and ANQGSEA. The CDR3 is 12 amino acids. CDR3 residues: CSVGLGGNTIYF. The CDR3 bases are TGCAGCGTTGGCCTGGGCGGAAACACCATATATTTT.

CDR3 bases: TGTGCCAGCGCCCAGACAAGCCTCTATAATTCACCCCTCCACTTT. It is translated as CASAQTSLYNSPLHF. The rearrangement joins TRBV25-1 to TRBJ1-6; D unresolved. CDR3 size: 15 residues. The germline V and J ends were trimmed by 8 bases and 3 bases, with 14 bases remaining between them. CDR1 is MGHDK and CDR2 is SYGVNS in the germline V gene.

V is TRBV6-4 and J is TRBJ2-7; D possibly corresponds to TRBD1 (6 bases). The CDR3 loop spans 16 amino acids. Germline V gives CDR1 MRHNA, CDR2 SNTAGT. Trimming pared 5 bases from V and 0 bases from J, leaving 17 bases between. The CDR3 DNA reads as TGTGCCAGCAGTATTCCGGGACAATCCAGCTCCTACGAGCAGTACTTC. Its translation is CASSIPGQSSSYEQYF.

The chain couples TRBV20-1 to TRBJ1-5; a weak D match, TRBD1 (5 bases). CDR3 length: 16 amino acids. Trimming stripped 3 bases from V and 2 bases from J, with 17 bases between. Germline V lookup: CDR1 DFQATT, CDR2 SNEGSKA (reference sequence). The CDR3 here is CSASTSGGRGNQPQHF. CDR3 nucleotides: TGCAGTGCTAGTACCTCGGGGGGTCGAGGCAATCAGCCCCAGCATTTT.

This clone came up once. The chain has TRBV3-1 (or the pseudogene TRBV3-2) and TRBJ2-1; 12 positions match TRBD2. The CDR3 covers 14 residues. CDR1 is LGHDT and CDR2 is YNNKEL in the germline V gene (reference sequence). Trimming at V came to 2 bases and at J to 9 bases, leaving 2 bases not matched to a gene. The CDR3 here is CASSQSLAGGEQFF. In DNA, the CDR3 is TGTGCCAGCAGCCAATCACTAGCGGGGGGTGAGCAGTTCTTC.

The chain recombines TRBV4-2 with TRBJ2-1, with 13 bases matching TRBD2. This CDR3 has 16 amino acids. Germline V gene lookup returns CDR1 LGHNA and CDR2 YNFKEQ. V shed 0 bases, J shed 10 bases, and the junction held 6 bases outside the gene matches. CDR3 sequence: CASSQEMGLAGREQFF. CDR3 nucleotide sequence: TGTGCCAGCAGCCAAGAGATGGGACTAGCGGGGAGGGAGCAGTTCTTC.

The chain employs TRBV9 and TRBJ2-5; 9 bases match TRBD2. The CDR3 covers 16 residues. Germline V gene data show CDR1 as SGDLS and CDR2 as YYNGEE. Trimming cost V 0 bases and J 4 bases; bases outside gene matches: 7. The CDR3 sequence is CASSVVGSGSIETQYF. The CDR3 coding sequence is TGTGCCAGCAGCGTAGTGGGTAGCGGGAGTATAGAGACCCAGTACTTC.

The CDR3 loop reads CASSLWGSNGNQPQHF. The DNA for the CDR3 is TGTGCCAGCAGTTTATGGGGCTCTAACGGCAATCAGCCCCAGCATTTT. The chain employs TRBV27 and TRBJ1-5; a weak D match, TRBD1 (5 bases). With 1 base removed from V and 2 bases from J, the gap between germline ends came to 12 bases. CDR3 length equals 16 residues. Germline lookup yields CDR1 MNHEY and CDR2 SMNVEV (reference sequence).